A selection of T cell receptor beta chains follows, all from one sample in a study of monozygotic twins with cystic fibrosis. Measured with immunoSEQ multiplex PCR; TCRdb has only the in-frame clones, and not every one. The sample carries around 27,000 clones, approximately 90% recorded once. The sample consisted of blood. These receptors all come from a girl aged 2-10 years with cystic fibrosis. The CDR3 runs from the conserved cysteine through the conserved F or W.

V: TRBV4-1
length: 18
J: TRBJ2-3
CDR3: CASSQIPRGAPSTDTQYF

V: TRBV18
length: 14
J: TRBJ1-1
CDR3: CASSSGQMNTEAFF

V: TRBV29-1
length: 14
J: TRBJ2-3
CDR3: CSSRTSEGADTQYF

V: TRBV9
length: 14
J: TRBJ2-5
CDR3: CASSALGPRETQYF

V: TRBV30
length: 14
J: TRBJ2-7
CDR3: CAWSGQGVGYEQYF

V: TRBV19
length: 15
J: TRBJ2-7
CDR3: CASSSGLWVANEQYF

V: TRBV5-1
length: 14
J: TRBJ2-2
CDR3: CASDEGEGTGELFF

V: TRBV4-1
length: 16
J: TRBJ1-2
CDR3: CASSQDPVTGGGGYTF

V: TRBV13
length: 16
J: TRBJ1-2
CDR3: CASSPYGGRSGEGYTF

V: TRBV7-2
length: 11
J: TRBJ1-2
CDR3: CASSFFYGYTF

V: TRBV7-2
length: 14
J: TRBJ2-2
CDR3: CASSLGADTGELFF

V: TRBV30
length: 14
J: TRBJ2-1
CDR3: CAWSSGPLGNEQFF

V: TRBV7-2
length: 19
J: TRBJ2-7
CDR3: CASSLASPAGGGITYEQYF

V: TRBV5-1
length: 15
J: TRBJ1-1
CDR3: CASRYGWGLNTEAFF

V: TRBV5-1
length: 16
J: TRBJ1-4
CDR3: CASRVEGVRTNEKLFF

V: TRBV5-6
length: 13
J: TRBJ2-7
CDR3: CASSLDRIYEQYF

V: TRBV4-2
length: 16
J: TRBJ1-2
CDR3: CASNLQGQGAWYGYTF

V: TRBV6-5
length: 16
J: TRBJ1-2
CDR3: CASSYSTRGPNGGYTF